This TCR beta chain was sequenced during a study of CD8 T cells in Susac syndrome. Study-level findings and limits: TCR sequencing and HLA analysis covered a relatively small number of individuals.

This clonotype was found once. Its antigen is undetermined. TCR beta from blood CD8+ and CD4+ T cells was sequenced. TEMRA cells were FACS-enriched, and CD8+ and CD4+ T cells were isolated negatively. This CDR3 contains 12 residues. V lost 3 bases and J 7 bases, leaving 9 bases between the germline ends. After extraction with the RNeasy kit, about 0.45 to 1 ug of the RNA was reverse transcribed using random hexamers. The amplification used immunoSEQ multiplex PCR on TCR beta CDR3; it spanned 54 Vbeta and 13 Jbeta. TCRdb itself ran the immunoSEQ multiplex PCR reads through MiXCR, one entry per CDR3 protein. The profile shows roughly 130,000 distinct CDR3 sequences, nearly 95% of them singletons.

The sequence was collected from a human donor in good health. Sequencing was carried out using CD4+ T cells from PBMCs. This sequence joins TRBV12-3 or TRBV12-4 and TRBJ1-2; possibly TRBD1 for D (6 bases). CDR3 in DNA: TGTGCCAGCAGTTTCCCAGGGGCTGGCTACACCTTC. This translates into CASSFPGAGYTF.